This entry lists 23 T cell receptor beta chains sequenced from one sample in a study of blood T cell repertoires in COVID-19. Assay: immunoSEQ multiplex PCR; the TCRdb copy retains only in-frame clones and omits some. The data show 150,000 to 200,000 clones, with 82% seen just once and roughly 9.1% held by the top ten. The sequenced material came from peripheral blood. These receptors were collected from a woman in her 70s with acute or convalescent COVID-19.

For the CDR3, the DNA is TGTGCCAGCAGCTTAATGCCCGGGTCGAATTCACCCCTCCACTTT. It specifies CASSLMPGSNSPLHF. V usage is TRBV7-2 and J usage is TRBJ1-6; D ambiguous. Trimming shortened V by 2 bases and J by 7 bases, and 12 bases separated the two germline ends. The CDR3 loop spans 15 amino acids. From germline, CDR1 is SGHTA and CDR2 FQGNSA. Full variable domain (missing parts from reference TRBV7-2 and TRBJ1-6): GAGVSQSPSNKVTEKGKDVELRCDPISGHTALYWYRQSLGQGLEFLIYFQGNSAPDKSGLPSDRFSAERTGGSVSTLTIQRTQQEDSAVYLCASSLMPGSNSPLHFGNGTRLTVT.

J is TRBJ1-3 and V is TRBV7-9; D uncertain. Trimming stripped 4 bases from V and 8 bases from J, with 9 bases between. There are 12 residues in the CDR3. CDR1 is SEHNR and CDR2 is FQNEAQ in the germline V gene (reference sequence). CDR3 in DNA: TGTGCCAGCAGCTCCCTGGGAGACACCATATATTTT. It specifies CASSSLGDTIYF.

The chain couples TRBV7-2 to TRBJ2-7, with D possibly being TRBD1 (6 bases). The V end lost 5 bases, the J end lost 5 bases, and 16 bases lay between the germline ends. Germline lookup yields CDR1 SGHTA and CDR2 FQGNSA. The CDR3 is 14 amino acids. The CDR3 DNA sequence: TGTGCCAGCAGCCCCCGGGCAGGGGTCCACGAGCAGTACTTC. As protein: CASSPRAGVHEQYF.

In this sample, this clone turned up once. The chain carries TRBV5-1 and TRBJ2-2; 11 bases align to TRBD2. The germline gives CDR1 SGHRS, CDR2 YFSETQ. Trimming took 3 bases from V and 4 from J; bases not matched to a gene: 11. This CDR3 spans 18 amino acids. This CDR3 reads CASSSLFSGGASTGELFF. CDR3 bases: TGCGCCAGCAGCTCCCTGTTTAGCGGGGGGGCGAGCACCGGGGAGCTGTTTTTT.

The chain links TRBV6-5 to TRBJ1-5; D ambiguous. The CDR3 totals 13 residues. V shed 10 bases and J shed 1 base, with 11 bases lying between them. The V gene's germline CDR1 is MNHEY and CDR2 SVGAGI. The CDR3 loop is CATGGRSNQPQHF. The CDR3 region has the DNA TGTGCCACAGGAGGGAGAAGCAATCAGCCCCAGCATTTT.

Turning to this clone: Other DNA sequences in this specimen translate into the identical CDR3. The J gene is TRBJ1-3, the V gene TRBV18; no firm D call. V lost 0 bases to trimming and J lost 0 bases, with 6 bases between them. This CDR3 contains 15 residues. Germline CDR1 and CDR2: KGHSH and LQKENI. CDR3 coding DNA: TGTGCCAGCTCACCACCTGGTAGCTCTGGAAACACCATATATTTT. Its translation: CASSPPGSSGNTIYF.

The genes are TRBV28 and TRBJ2-7; 9 bases agree with TRBD2. There are 15 residues in the CDR3. The V gene end was trimmed by 4 bases and the J gene end by 5 bases; junction bases not matched to a gene: 9. CDR1 is MDHEN, CDR2 SYDVKM, per germline. The CDR3 DNA is TGTGCCAGCAGTTACTTAGCGGGAGCAACCCACGAGCAGTACTTC. Translated, it gives CASSYLAGATHEQYF.

The chain links TRBV28 to TRBJ1-2, with D possibly TRBD1 on 6 matching bases. Trimming stripped 6 bases from V and 2 bases from J, with 13 bases between. This CDR3 is built from 14 residues. Germline-derived CDR1 and CDR2 are MDHEN and SYDVKM. DNA for the CDR3: TGTGCCAGCAGACGTCGACAGGCCAACTATGGCTACACCTTC. Translated, it gives CASRRRQANYGYTF.

V usage is TRBV7-3 and J usage is TRBJ2-1; TRBD2 might be the D (6 bases). Trimming left V 0 bases short and J 0 bases short, with 9 bases between. The CDR3 has 16 amino acids. From germline, CDR1 is SGHTA and CDR2 FQGTGA. DNA of the CDR3: TGTGCCAGCAGCTTAACCCGGGACTCCTCCTACAATGAGCAGTTCTTC. Protein: CASSLTRDSSYNEQFF.

A few counts support this clone. The chain recombines TRBV2 with TRBJ1-2; D unclear. Looked up from germline, CDR1 is SNHLY and CDR2 is FYNNEI. V lost 4 bases, J lost 0 bases, and 9 bases lay in between. The CDR3 is 14 residues long. CDR3 sequence reads: CASSVDNPNYGYTF. The CDR3 DNA sequence: TGTGCCAGCAGTGTAGACAACCCTAACTATGGCTACACCTTC.

The chain joins TRBV7-2 to TRBJ1-1; the D is unclear. The CDR3 runs 18 residues. Germline V gives CDR1 SGHTA, CDR2 FQGNSA. V gave up 4 bases and J gave up 0 bases, with 21 bases separating them. CDR3 sequence: CASSSSGRFETVNTEAFF. For the CDR3, the DNA is TGTGCCAGCAGCTCCTCGGGGAGGTTCGAGACGGTGAACACTGAAGCTTTCTTT. The variable domain in full, completed from reference TRBV7-2 and TRBJ1-1, reads GAGVSQSPSNKVTEKGKDVELRCDPISGHTALYWYRQSLGQGLEFLIYFQGNSAPDKSGLPSDRFSAERTGGSVSTLTIQRTQQEDSAVYLCASSSSGRFETVNTEAFFGQGTRLTVV.

This clone was seen only a few times. V gene TRBV5-1 combines with J gene TRBJ1-1; possible D gene TRBD1, 5 bases. With 4 bases removed from V and 0 bases from J, the gap between germline ends came to 7 bases. The germline CDR1 and CDR2 sequences are SGHRS and YFSETQ. The CDR3 spans 13 residues. The CDR3 reads CASSPGLNTEAFF. CDR3 bases: TGCGCCAGCAGCCCAGGGCTGAACACTGAAGCTTTCTTT.

The chain is built from TRBV14 and TRBJ1-2, with D tentatively TRBD1 (5 bases). The CDR3 spans 16 residues. V was clipped by 0 bases and J by 4 bases, with 15 bases between them. Per germline, CDR1 SGHDN and CDR2 FVKESK. CDR3 sequence: CASSQDLSGDLYGYTF. As DNA, the CDR3 is TGTGCCAGCAGCCAAGATTTATCGGGGGACCTCTATGGCTACACCTTC. Combining the CDR3 with reference TRBV14 and TRBJ1-2 gives the whole variable domain EAGVTQFPSHSVIEKGQTVTLRCDPISGHDNLYWYRRVMGKEIKFLLHFVKESKQDESGMPNNRFLAERTGGTYSTLKVQPAELEDSGVYFCASSQDLSGDLYGYTFGSGTRLTVV.

The chain combines TRBV7-2 with TRBJ2-5, with 8 bases that match TRBD2. CDR1 and CDR2 (germline): SGHTA, FQGNSA. The ends lost 7 bases at V and 5 bases at J; junction bases unmatched: 12. There are 15 residues in the CDR3. CDR3 protein: CASTLIGGARETQYF. The CDR3 DNA reads TGTGCCAGCACTCTAATCGGGGGGGCACGGGAGACCCAGTACTTC.

V is TRBV5-1 and J is TRBJ1-4; D is ambiguous. This CDR3 has 17 residues. The germline V and J ends were trimmed by 6 bases and 2 bases, with 20 bases remaining between them. The V gene's germline CDR1 is SGHRS and CDR2 YFSETQ. The DNA for the CDR3 is TGCGCCAGCACCATTGGGTCAGGAGGGAGGACTAATGAAAAACTGTTTTTT. Translating it yields CASTIGSGGRTNEKLFF.

The rearrangement uses TRBV5-6 and TRBJ1-1; 11 nucleotides agree with TRBD1. Trimming at V came to 4 bases and at J to 7 bases, leaving 9 bases not matched to a gene. The CDR3 contains 15 residues. Germline CDR1 is SGHDT and CDR2 is YYEEEE. The DNA for the CDR3 is TGTGCCAGCAGCCCGTCTTACGGGACAGGGGGTGAAGCTTTCTTT. This translates into CASSPSYGTGGEAFF.

The chain uses TRBV5-1 and TRBJ2-7, with 7 bases identical to TRBD1. Germline V gene sequence: CDR1 SGHRS, CDR2 YFSETQ. After removal of 0 bases from V and 5 bases from J, the junction contained 5 bases not matched to a gene. The CDR3 sequence is 14 residues long. The CDR3 region is CASSLGQGSNEQYF. Written as DNA, the CDR3 is TGCGCCAGCAGCTTGGGACAGGGAAGTAACGAGCAGTACTTC.

The chain couples TRBV7-9 to TRBJ1-2; TRBD1 matches at 9 bases. CDR1 is SEHNR and CDR2 is FQNEAQ in the germline V gene (reference sequence). V was pared by 5 bases and J by 1 base, with 5 bases of the junction left unmatched. CDR3 length: 15 amino acids. CDR3 residues: CASSPGQGINYGYTF. DNA for the CDR3: TGTGCCAGCAGCCCGGGACAGGGAATTAACTATGGCTACACCTTC. Combining the CDR3 with reference TRBV7-9 and TRBJ1-2 gives the whole variable domain DTGVSQNPRHKITKRGQNVTFRCDPISEHNRLYWYRQTLGQGPEFLTYFQNEAQLEKSRLLSDRFSAERPKGSFSTLEIQRTEQGDSAMYLCASSPGQGINYGYTFGSGTRLTVV.

This chain joins TRBV27 and TRBJ1-6; possibly TRBD1 for D (6 bases). The V gene lost 4 bases and the J gene lost 4 bases, with 14 bases spanning the gap. The length of the CDR3 is 16 residues. Germline-derived CDR1 and CDR2 are MNHEY and SMNVEV (reference sequence). As DNA, the CDR3 is TGTGCCAGCAGTTCTACAGGGTACCGTTATAATTCACCCCTCCACTTT. Its protein is CASSSTGYRYNSPLHF.

The chain uses TRBV24-1 and TRBJ2-1; 10 nucleotides match TRBD1. CDR1 and CDR2 from the germline V gene are KGHDR and SFDVKD. The CDR3 has 15 amino acids. V shed 7 bases, J shed 6 bases, and the junction held 8 bases outside the gene matches. Here the CDR3 DNA reads TGTGCCACCAGCGCCCGAGGGACAGGGGCCAATGAGCAGTTCTTC. Protein product: CATSARGTGANEQFF.

The rearrangement links TRBV3-1 (or the pseudogene TRBV3-2) to TRBJ2-1, with D possibly being TRBD2 (5 bases). CDR3 size: 14 residues. Germline V gene sequence: CDR1 LGHDT, CDR2 YNNKEL (reference sequence). The V end was cut by 4 bases, the J end by 8 bases, with 15 bases between. CDR3 in amino acids: CASSPSRRRYEQFF. DNA of the CDR3: TGTGCCAGCAGCCCCTCGAGGAGGCGGTATGAGCAGTTCTTC.

J is TRBJ2-2 and V is TRBV7-2, with D hard to call. The germline V and J ends were trimmed by 6 bases and 2 bases, with 16 bases remaining between them. Germline loops: CDR1 SGHTA, CDR2 FQGNSA. This CDR3 comprises 16 residues. The DNA of the CDR3 is TGTGCCAGCAGATATACGACACGGATAAACACCGGGGAGCTGTTTTTT. Residues: CASRYTTRINTGELFF. The complete variable domain, with remaining parts taken from reference TRBV7-2 and TRBJ2-2, reads GAGVSQSPSNKVTEKGKDVELRCDPISGHTALYWYRQSLGQGLEFLIYFQGNSAPDKSGLPSDRFSAERTGGSVSTLTIQRTQQEDSAVYLCASRYTTRINTGELFFGEGSRLTVL.

The chain links TRBV7-2 to TRBJ2-5; 12 nucleotides align to TRBD2. The CDR3 sequence is 15 residues long. Trimming at V came to 5 bases and at J to 7 bases, leaving 8 bases not matched to a gene. Germline-derived CDR1 and CDR2 are SGHTA and FQGNSA. The CDR3 sequence: CASSIILAGGGTQYF. CDR3 in DNA: TGTGCCAGCAGCATAATACTAGCGGGGGGCGGGACCCAGTACTTC.